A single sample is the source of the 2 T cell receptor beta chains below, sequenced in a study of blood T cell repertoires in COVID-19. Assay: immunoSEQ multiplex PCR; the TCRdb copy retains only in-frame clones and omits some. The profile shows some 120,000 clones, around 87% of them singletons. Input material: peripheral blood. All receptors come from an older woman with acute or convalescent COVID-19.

This CDR3 reads CASSWRAGGQPAGSPLHF. DNA of the CDR3: TGTGCCAGCAGCTGGAGGGCAGGGGGTCAACCCGCCGGTTCACCCCTCCACTTT. V is TRBV5-4 and J is TRBJ1-6; TRBD1 matches 7 bases. Germline CDR1 reads SGHNT; CDR2 reads YYREEE (reference sequence). Trimming cost V 3 bases and J 9 bases; bases outside gene matches: 18. This CDR3 region has 18 residues.

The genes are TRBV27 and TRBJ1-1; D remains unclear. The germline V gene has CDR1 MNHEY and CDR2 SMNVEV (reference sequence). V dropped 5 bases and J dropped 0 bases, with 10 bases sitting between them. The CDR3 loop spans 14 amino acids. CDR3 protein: CASSVAHMNTEAFF. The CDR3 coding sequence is TGTGCCAGCAGTGTGGCACACATGAACACTGAAGCTTTCTTT.